This T cell receptor (beta chain) was sequenced during a study of CD8 T cells in ankylosing spondylitis. V was pared by 0 bases and J by 4 bases, with 8 bases of the junction left unmatched. The CDR3 sequence is 17 residues long. From germline, CDR1 is MGHRA and CDR2 YSYEKL. Study-wide points: Past research had described some motif variants in reactive arthritis synovial fluid and blood.

Each CDR3 protein is one row after TCRdb ran MiXCR on the 5' RACE reads. The sample records approximately 150,000 distinct CDR3 sequences, approximately 32% being singletons. This clonotype appeared a few times. Antigen specificity is unknown. Material: synovial fluid, either unsorted or a sorted T cell fraction (not recorded which). The chain uses TRBV4-1 and TRBJ2-7, with 11 positions matching TRBD2. The sequence was obtained from a male donor with ankylosing spondylitis. The CDR3 nucleotides are TGCGCCAGCAGCCAAGAGGTAGCGGGAGGGCCGGGGTACGAGCAGTACTTC. This sequence encodes CASSQEVAGGPGYEQYF.